The 12 T cell receptor beta chains below all came from one sample that was sequenced in a study of control samples from healthy donors and cancer patients. Using immunoSEQ multiplex PCR, the repertoire was profiled, and TCRdb retains in-frame clones only, with some absent. The sample records about 180,000 clones, around nine tenths being singletons. Sequenced material: blood. All receptors come from a man aged 25-40 years in good health.

The chain links TRBV19 to TRBJ1-2; the D is unclear. The V end was cut by 1 base, the J end by 0 bases, with 12 bases between. Germline V lookup: CDR1 LNHDA, CDR2 SQIVND (reference sequence). The CDR3 loop spans 16 amino acids. In DNA form, the CDR3 reads TGTGCCAGTAGTATAGTTCCCCGATCTTCTAACTATGGCTACACCTTC. Protein sequence: CASSIVPRSSNYGYTF.

V gene TRBV6-5 combines with J gene TRBJ1-2, with 9 bases that match TRBD1. This CDR3 region has 14 residues. Germline V gives CDR1 MNHEY, CDR2 SVGAGI. V trimming: 7 bases; J trimming: 7 bases; junction bases outside the gene matches: 10. Written as DNA, the CDR3 is TGTGCCAGCACCTGGGGACAGGGAACCCTTGGCTACACCTTC. It translates to CASTWGQGTLGYTF.

The chain links TRBV10-3 to TRBJ2-5; no definite D call. Trimming left V 3 bases short and J 5 bases short, with 7 bases between. The germline V gene encodes CDR1 ENHRY and CDR2 SYGVKD. The CDR3 length is 12 residues. CDR3 sequence (DNA): TGTGCCATCAGTGACACTTCTGAGACCCAGTACTTC. Translating gives CAISDTSETQYF.

The V and J genes are TRBV2 and TRBJ1-1; TRBD1 is a possible D gene (5 bases). The V and J ends lost 3 bases and 4 bases respectively, with 9 bases between them. CDR3 length equals 13 residues. Germline CDR1 SNHLY, CDR2 FYNNEI. The CDR3 nucleotides read TGTGCCAGCAGTGAGGGGGTAGGCACTGAAGCTTTCTTT. Translated, it gives CASSEGVGTEAFF.

The chain is built from TRBV9 and TRBJ2-5; TRBD2 matches at 7 bases. CDR3 length equals 14 residues. After removal of 0 bases from V and 3 bases from J, the junction contained 2 bases not matched to a gene. In germline, CDR1 is SGDLS, CDR2 YYNGEE. The CDR3 region is CASSVDSGEETQYF. In nucleotides, the CDR3 is TGTGCCAGCAGCGTAGACAGCGGGGAAGAGACCCAGTACTTC.

The CDR3 bases are TGTGCCAGCACTACGACGGGTACAGGTGAAGCTTTCTTT. Its translation: CASTTTGTGEAFF. V and J are TRBV2 and TRBJ1-1; D perhaps matches TRBD1 (5 bases). Germline V gives CDR1 SNHLY, CDR2 FYNNEI. V lost 7 bases and J 7 bases, leaving 16 bases between the germline ends. This CDR3 contains 13 residues.

This chain uses TRBV2 with TRBJ1-1; a weak D match, TRBD1 (5 bases). The germline gives CDR1 SNHLY, CDR2 FYNNEI. V lost 6 bases and J 8 bases, leaving 16 bases between the germline ends. The CDR3 consists of 13 residues. The CDR3 loop is CASRLTGATEAFF. The CDR3 region has the DNA TGTGCCAGCAGGCTGACCGGGGCCACGGAAGCTTTCTTT.

This clone was detected only once. The V call is TRBV7-2, the J call TRBJ2-1; D might be TRBD2 (5 bases). Germline CDR1 and CDR2: SGHTA and FQGNSA. The CDR3 extends over 16 amino acids. V shed 2 bases and J shed 5 bases, with 16 bases lying between them. CDR3 residues: CASSLIAGRFHNEQFF. CDR3 sequence (DNA): TGTGCCAGCAGCTTAATCGCGGGCCGTTTTCACAATGAGCAGTTCTTC.

Comments on this clone: Additional DNA sequences in this sample encode the identical CDR3. The CDR3 DNA reads as TGTGCCAGCAGTTCCCCGGGGGGCGGCAATCAGCCCCAGCATTTT. Translation: CASSSPGGGNQPQHF. V usage is TRBV28 and J usage is TRBJ1-5; D is possibly TRBD1 (6 bases). This CDR3 spans 15 amino acids. The V gene lost 4 bases and the J gene lost 2 bases, with 12 bases spanning the gap. Per germline, CDR1 MDHEN and CDR2 SYDVKM.

This clone showed up just once. V gene TRBV29-1 combines with J gene TRBJ1-2; D is unresolved. Trimming removed 2 bases from V and 2 bases from J, with 9 bases in between. CDR3 length: 13 amino acids. CDR1 and CDR2 from the germline V gene are SQVTM and ANQGSEA. This CDR3 reads CSVEMRGNYGYTF. The CDR3 DNA sequence: TGCAGCGTTGAAATGCGGGGAAACTATGGCTACACCTTC.

The chain uses TRBV11-3 and TRBJ1-1; 8 nucleotides agree with TRBD1. From germline, CDR1 is SGHNT and CDR2 YENEEA. This CDR3 has 14 residues. J gave up 7 bases and V 6 bases, and 10 bases lay outside the gene matches. The CDR3 reads CASSLPGQAGEAFF. The CDR3 DNA sequence: TGTGCCAGCAGTTTACCGGGACAGGCGGGTGAAGCTTTCTTT.

This clone has just one count. This rearrangement joins TRBV5-1 to TRBJ1-1; 7 nucleotides agree with TRBD1. After removal of 3 bases from V and 7 bases from J, the junction contained 9 bases not matched to a gene. This CDR3 has 14 amino acids. Looked up from germline, CDR1 is SGHRS and CDR2 is YFSETQ. CDR3 in DNA: TGCGCCAGCAGCTCCGGGACAGCCAGCCTTGAAGCTTTCTTT. This codes for CASSSGTASLEAFF.